This is a list of T cell receptor beta chains from one sample in a study of blood T cell repertoires in COVID-19. This table comes from immunoSEQ multiplex PCR, and its TCRdb copy is limited to in-frame clones, with some not included. The sample has 150,000 to 200,000 clones; 80% to 90% are singletons. Sequences were obtained from peripheral blood. The receptor source for this set is a human donor with active or convalescent COVID-19. The donor label of this sample is uncertain. Both conserved end residues are part of each CDR3. A D gene is named only where the DNA matches it firmly. Only part of the rows carry a size: once, few, many, or a class if the clone is expanded.

J gene: TRBJ2-2; V gene: TRBV11-2; clone size: once; D gene: TRBD1; CDR3 length: 15; CDR3 DNA: TGTGCCAGCAGCTTGGACAGGGCCACTGTGGGGGAGCTGTTTTTT; CDR3 protein: CASSLDRATVGELFF
J gene: TRBJ2-7; V gene: TRBV24-1; clone size: .; D gene: .; CDR3 length: 12; CDR3 DNA: TGTGCCACCAGTGATTACAGCTACGAGCAGTACTTC; CDR3 protein: CATSDYSYEQYF
J gene: TRBJ2-7; V gene: TRBV4-2; clone size: .; D gene: TRBD2; CDR3 length: 20; CDR3 DNA: TGTGCCAGCAGCCAAGAAATCCCTAGCGGGGGGCCCCTTTCCTATCACGAGCAGTACTTC; CDR3 protein: CASSQEIPSGGPLSYHEQYF
J gene: TRBJ1-2; V gene: TRBV6-5; clone size: .; D gene: TRBD1; CDR3 length: 15; CDR3 DNA: TGTGCCAGCAGTTACGGCGGACAGGGGCGTTATGGCTACACCTTC; CDR3 protein: CASSYGGQGRYGYTF
J gene: TRBJ2-2; V gene: TRBV7-9; clone size: few; D gene: .; CDR3 length: 16; CDR3 DNA: TGTGCCAGCAGCTCACTTCGGGGGATGAACACCGGGGAGCTGTTTTTT; CDR3 protein: CASSSLRGMNTGELFF
J gene: TRBJ2-1; V gene: TRBV7-2; clone size: .; D gene: TRBD1; CDR3 length: 17; CDR3 DNA: TGTGCCAGCAGCAAAAAACAGGGGGCCATCAGGGGCAATGAGCAGTTCTTC; CDR3 protein: CASSKKQGAIRGNEQFF
J gene: TRBJ1-6; V gene: TRBV21-1; clone size: .; D gene: .; CDR3 length: 17; CDR3 DNA: TGTGCCAGCAGCAAATTCCTCAGGGGGCCCACTGGTTCACCCCTCCACTTT; CDR3 protein: CASSKFLRGPTGSPLHF
J gene: TRBJ1-3; V gene: TRBV3-1/TRBV3-2; clone size: .; D gene: .; CDR3 length: 14; CDR3 DNA: TGTGCCAGCAGCCAGGGGGCCTCTGGAAACACCATATATTTT; CDR3 protein: CASSQGASGNTIYF
J gene: TRBJ2-7; V gene: TRBV2; clone size: .; D gene: TRBD1; CDR3 length: 15; CDR3 DNA: TGTGCCAGCAAGCGACGGACAGGGGAAGCCTACGAGCAGTACTTC; CDR3 protein: CASKRRTGEAYEQYF
J gene: TRBJ2-3; V gene: TRBV30; clone size: .; D gene: TRBD2; CDR3 length: 15; CDR3 DNA: TGTGCCTGGAAACTAGCGGGAGGGCCGTCGGGTACGCAGTATTTT; CDR3 protein: CAWKLAGGPSGTQYF
J gene: TRBJ2-1; V gene: TRBV10-2; clone size: .; D gene: TRBD2; CDR3 length: 16; CDR3 DNA: TGCGCCAGCAGTGTATTAGCGGGGGGCCTCTACAATGAGCAGTTCTTC; CDR3 protein: CASSVLAGGLYNEQFF
J gene: TRBJ2-5; V gene: TRBV4-2; clone size: few; D gene: TRBD2; CDR3 length: 15; CDR3 DNA: TGTGCCAGCAGCCAAGATCCTCTAGCGGGGGGGCCCCAGTACTTC; CDR3 protein: CASSQDPLAGGPQYF
J gene: TRBJ1-1; V gene: TRBV9; clone size: few; D gene: .; CDR3 length: 16; CDR3 DNA: TGTGCCAGCAGCGACAGCTTCCGGGGGGAGAACACTGAAGCTTTCTTT; CDR3 protein: CASSDSFRGENTEAFF
J gene: TRBJ1-3; V gene: TRBV4-1; clone size: .; D gene: .; CDR3 length: 16; CDR3 DNA: TGCGCCAGCAGCCCGGCGGGACGGTCGAAAGGAAACACCATATATTTT; CDR3 protein: CASSPAGRSKGNTIYF
J gene: TRBJ1-6; V gene: TRBV4-3; clone size: .; D gene: .; CDR3 length: 15; CDR3 DNA: TGCGCCAGCAGCCAAGAATGGCAGGGGCGTTCACCCCTCCACTTT; CDR3 protein: CASSQEWQGRSPLHF